The rows below give T cell receptor beta chains drawn from one sample of a study of T cell responses to AZD1222 COVID-19 vaccine. TCRdb's copy holds only in-frame clones and misses some; the assay was immunoSEQ multiplex PCR. Of 110,000 to 150,000 clones detected, more than 85% appear once; the ten largest clones hold less than 15%. The material was peripheral blood, obtained after recovery from COVID-19. Receptors originate from an adult who had recovered from COVID-19. CDR3s include the opening cysteine and the closing phenylalanine or tryptophan. Each record gives: V gene, clone size, D gene, J gene, CDR3 protein, CDR3 DNA. A D gene is named only where the DNA matches it firmly. Some rows have no size entry. The others give once, few or many, or a class for an expanded clone.

TRBV30,NA,TRBD2,TRBJ2-1,CALTQGTSGRYEQFF,TGTGCCTTGACACAGGGGACTAGCGGGAGGTATGAGCAGTTCTTC
TRBV25-1,NA,TRBD2,TRBJ2-7,CASSDRAGGTYEQYF,TGTGCCAGCAGTGACAGAGCGGGAGGAACCTACGAGCAGTACTTC
TRBV14,NA,NA,TRBJ2-1,CASSQPADKYNEQFF,TGTGCCAGCAGCCAACCAGCGGATAAATACAATGAGCAGTTCTTC
TRBV6-5,NA,NA,TRBJ1-3,CASSFTGNSGNTIYF,TGTGCCAGCAGTTTTACAGGAAATTCTGGAAACACCATATATTTT
TRBV5-6,NA,TRBD1,TRBJ1-5,CASSYTGEQPQHF,TGTGCCAGCAGCTATACAGGGGAACAGCCCCAGCATTTT
TRBV29-1,NA,TRBD2,TRBJ2-1,CSAIGLAEKQFF,TGCAGCGCAATTGGACTAGCGGAAAAGCAGTTCTTC
TRBV19,NA,NA,TRBJ1-2,CASSTQAGNYGYTF,TGTGCCAGTAGTACCCAGGCAGGGAACTATGGCTACACCTTC
TRBV21-1,few,NA,TRBJ1-1,CASSKRGTEAFF,TGTGCCAGCAGCAAGCGGGGCACTGAAGCTTTCTTT
TRBV11-3,NA,TRBD2,TRBJ2-3,CASSLAGVADTQYF,TGTGCCAGCAGTCTAGCGGGAGTGGCAGATACGCAGTATTTT
TRBV28,NA,TRBD2,TRBJ2-5,CASSSPSGQRETQYF,TGTGCCAGCAGTTCTCCTAGCGGCCAAAGGGAGACCCAGTACTTC
TRBV28,NA,NA,TRBJ2-1,CASSSGQPGYNEQFF,TGTGCCAGCAGTTCGGGGCAGCCAGGATACAATGAGCAGTTCTTC
TRBV5-1,NA,TRBD2,TRBJ2-3,CASGLAGGPTDTQYF,TGCGCCAGCGGACTAGCGGGAGGTCCGACAGATACGCAGTATTTT
TRBV5-1,few,NA,TRBJ2-5,CASSSEWGAQETQYF,TGCGCCAGCAGCTCGGAATGGGGGGCCCAAGAGACCCAGTACTTC
TRBV3-1/TRBV3-2,NA,NA,TRBJ1-1,CASSPVSSGTEAFF,TGTGCCAGCAGCCCCGTTTCCTCGGGGACTGAAGCTTTCTTT
TRBV9,NA,NA,TRBJ1-1,CASTPSTGNTEAFF,TGTGCCAGCACTCCATCGACCGGCAACACTGAAGCTTTCTTT
TRBV5-1,NA,NA,TRBJ2-3,CASSLAVQGRADTQYF,TGCGCCAGCAGCTTGGCCGTGCAAGGGCGAGCGGATACGCAGTATTTT
TRBV2,NA,NA,TRBJ1-2,CASSEVAERDGYTF,TGTGCCAGCAGTGAAGTAGCAGAAAGGGATGGCTACACCTTC
TRBV3-1/TRBV3-2,NA,TRBD2,TRBJ2-1,CASSHPSPGLAIDEQFF,TGTGCCAGCAGCCACCCTTCTCCGGGACTAGCGATCGATGAGCAGTTCTTC
TRBV7-6,NA,TRBD1,TRBJ1-6,CASSSTGTGPFPLHF,TGTGCCAGCAGTTCTACCGGGACAGGGCCTTTTCCCCTCCACTTT
TRBV7-3,NA,TRBD2,TRBJ2-1,CASSLTREGEQFF,TGTGCCAGCAGCTTAACACGGGAGGGTGAGCAGTTCTTC
TRBV12-1,NA,NA,TRBJ2-7,CASSLELRSSYEQYF,TGTGCCAGCAGCTTGGAACTACGGAGCTCCTACGAGCAGTACTTC
TRBV19,NA,TRBD1,TRBJ1-1,CASSTRGQVPQAFF,TGTGCCAGTAGTACGAGGGGACAGGTACCCCAAGCTTTCTTT
TRBV28,NA,NA,TRBJ1-4,CASTPPAGRANEKLFF,TGTGCCAGCACCCCCCCCGCAGGGCGGGCTAATGAAAAACTGTTTTTT
TRBV5-4,NA,NA,TRBJ1-2,CASSPWTAADPNYGYTF,TGTGCCAGCAGCCCGTGGACGGCCGCAGATCCTAACTATGGCTACACCTTC
TRBV3-1/TRBV3-2,NA,TRBD2,TRBJ2-5,CASSQPGGAETQYF,TGTGCCAGCAGCCAACCGGGAGGCGCAGAGACCCAGTACTTC
TRBV4-1,once,TRBD2,TRBJ2-7,CASSLLQGLADAGGYEQYF,TGCGCCAGCAGCCTCCTACAGGGACTAGCGGACGCCGGGGGCTACGAGCAGTACTTC
TRBV10-2,NA,TRBD2,TRBJ2-7,CASTTGLAGEYEQYF,TGCGCCAGCACTACCGGACTAGCGGGAGAATACGAGCAGTACTTC
TRBV2,NA,TRBD2,TRBJ2-7,CAHTPSGSLDEQYF,TGTGCCCACACCCCGAGCGGGAGCTTGGACGAGCAGTACTTC
TRBV5-4,NA,TRBD1,TRBJ2-5,CASSLITGGSETQYF,TGTGCCAGCAGCTTGATTACAGGGGGCTCGGAGACCCAGTACTTC
TRBV28,NA,NA,TRBJ2-5,CASSPGGGKSQETQYF,TGTGCCAGCAGTCCAGGGGGGGGCAAGTCCCAAGAGACCCAGTACTTC
TRBV29-1,NA,NA,TRBJ2-7,CSVDRSGQGGEQYF,TGCAGCGTTGACCGTAGCGGGCAGGGGGGGGAGCAGTACTTC
TRBV2,NA,NA,TRBJ1-2,CASSEGTRGVPGYTF,TGTGCCAGCAGTGAGGGGACACGAGGCGTGCCTGGCTACACCTTC
TRBV28,NA,TRBD1,TRBJ1-5,CASSLSGQGSQPQHF,TGTGCCAGCAGTTTATCAGGACAGGGTAGTCAGCCCCAGCATTTT
TRBV18,NA,TRBD1,TRBJ1-2,CASSPPGQGRSGYTF,TGTGCCAGCTCACCCCCGGGACAGGGCAGGTCCGGCTACACCTTC
TRBV28,few,TRBD1,TRBJ1-1,CASSYRGNSDTEAFF,TGTGCCAGCAGTTACAGGGGTAATTCGGACACTGAAGCTTTCTTT
TRBV5-1,NA,TRBD2,TRBJ2-1,CASSPTGLGGLREQFF,TGCGCCAGCAGCCCGACTGGACTAGGAGGGCTTCGGGAGCAGTTCTTC
TRBV6-6,NA,TRBD2,TRBJ2-7,CASRMGGSYEQYF,TGTGCCAGCAGAATGGGGGGGAGCTACGAGCAGTACTTC
TRBV7-6,NA,NA,TRBJ1-3,CASSPSLPTGYGNTIYF,TGTGCCAGCAGCCCCAGCTTGCCTACGGGGTATGGAAACACCATATATTTT
TRBV5-5,NA,TRBD1,TRBJ1-3,CASSLDRGAGNTIYF,TGTGCCAGCAGCTTAGACAGGGGAGCTGGAAACACCATATATTTT
TRBV6-1,NA,NA,TRBJ2-3,CASSGGRGESTDTQYF,TGTGCCAGCAGTGGGGGACGGGGAGAGAGCACAGATACGCAGTATTTT